These 30 T cell receptor beta chains came from one sample sequenced in a study of radiotherapy plus CTLA-4 blockade in lung cancer. Libraries were prepared by immunoSEQ multiplex PCR; TCRdb keeps only in-frame clonotypes and omits some of them. The table includes 53,000 or so clones, 86% detected once. The input for sequencing was peripheral blood, taken from a patient treated with radiotherapy plus ipilimumab. These receptors were taken from a human donor with non-small cell lung cancer that progressed on radiotherapy plus ipilimumab. Some clones in this sample may be carry-over from other donors' samples.

This chain connects TRBV19 to TRBJ2-5; D uncertain. Deletions cut 1 base from V and 0 bases from J, with 12 bases between. Germline CDR1 and CDR2: LNHDA and SQIVND (reference sequence). The CDR3 sequence is 16 residues long. CDR3 sequence reads: CASSIGGLRNQETQYF. The CDR3 DNA follows: TGTGCCAGTAGTATAGGTGGGTTGCGGAACCAAGAGACCCAGTACTTC.

The gene calls are TRBV4-3 and TRBJ2-4; 7 nucleotides agree with TRBD2. The CDR3 sequence is 17 residues long. With V trimmed by 1 base and J by 1 base, 7 bases remained unmatched. Germline CDR1 reads LGHNA; CDR2 reads YSLEER. The CDR3 DNA reads as TGCGCCAGCAGCCAAGGAATTGGGCGGGAGGCCAAAAACATTCAGTACTTC. Its protein product is CASSQGIGREAKNIQYF.

The chain couples TRBV30 to TRBJ1-2; 8 bases agree with TRBD1. CDR1 and CDR2 from the germline V gene are GTSNPN and SVGIG (reference sequence). The V gene end was trimmed by 1 base and the J gene end by 1 base; junction bases not matched to a gene: 2. The CDR3 has 14 amino acids. The CDR3, as DNA: TGTGCCTGGAGTGGGACAGGGCTTAACTATGGCTACACCTTC. As protein: CAWSGTGLNYGYTF.

The CDR3 coding sequence is TGTGCCAGCAGCTTAGTGTGGGGGTCGGGGGTAAAGAGCACTGAAGCTTTCTTT. Its protein is CASSLVWGSGVKSTEAFF. The rearrangement joins TRBV11-2 to TRBJ1-1; a possible D gene is TRBD1 (5 bases). The germline gives CDR1 SGHAT, CDR2 FQNNGV. Trimming cost V 1 base and J 4 bases, with 22 bases left between them. The CDR3 runs to 18 residues.

The chain employs TRBV5-1 and TRBJ1-2, with D unresolved. CDR1 SGHRS and CDR2 YFSETQ come from the germline V gene. The V end lost 0 bases, the J end lost 7 bases, and 19 bases lay between the germline ends. The CDR3 runs 16 residues. CDR3 sequence (DNA): TGCGCCAGCAGCTTGGAGGGAGGTAGGAGGGAAAGTGGCTACACCTTC. Protein product: CASSLEGGRRESGYTF. Full variable domain (missing parts from reference TRBV5-1 and TRBJ1-2): KAGVTQTPRYLIKTRGQQVTLSCSPISGHRSVSWYQQTPGQGLQFLFEYFSETQRNKGNFPGRFSGRQFSNSRSEMNVSTLELGDSALYLCASSLEGGRRESGYTFGSGTRLTVV.

This sequence joins TRBV28 and TRBJ1-1, with 11 bases that match TRBD1. V shed 6 bases and J 5 bases; nucleotides not matched to a gene: 5. This CDR3 has 14 residues. Looked up from germline, CDR1 is MDHEN and CDR2 is SYDVKM. In DNA form, the CDR3 reads TGTGCCAGCAGCTACGGACAGGGGGCGACTGAAGCTTTCTTT. Its translation is CASSYGQGATEAFF.

V usage is TRBV5-1 and J usage is TRBJ2-2, with 7 positions matching TRBD1. The ends lost 2 bases at V and 2 bases at J; junction bases unmatched: 9. The CDR3 spans 17 residues. Germline loops: CDR1 SGHRS, CDR2 YFSETQ. DNA for the CDR3: TGCGCCAGCAGCTTTGGCGTCCGACAGGGTAACACCGGGGAGCTGTTTTTT. Translating it yields CASSFGVRQGNTGELFF.

The V gene is TRBV29-1, the J gene TRBJ2-5; D possibly corresponds to TRBD2 (6 bases). Germline V CDR1 and CDR2: SQVTM, ANQGSEA. The CDR3 sequence is 12 residues long. V was clipped by 6 bases and J by 4 bases, with 12 bases between them. This CDR3 is CSVVVGGETQYF. CDR3 coding DNA: TGCAGCGTGGTTGTCGGGGGAGAGACCCAGTACTTC.

The chain links TRBV10-3 to TRBJ2-7, with D perhaps TRBD2 (6 bases). The V gene's germline CDR1 is ENHRY and CDR2 SYGVKD. CDR3 size: 12 residues. V lost 5 bases and J lost 1, with 6 bases in between. The CDR3 loop reads CAISRGSYEQYF. The DNA of the CDR3 is TGTGCCATCAGTCGGGGGTCCTACGAGCAGTACTTC.

This clone was seen more than once but under ten times. The rearrangement links TRBV19 to TRBJ1-6; 7 nucleotides match TRBD1. The J segment lost 7 bases and the V segment lost 6 bases, leaving 9 bases of the junction unmatched. The CDR3 contains 15 residues. Per germline, CDR1 LNHDA and CDR2 SQIVND (reference sequence). CDR3 in amino acids: CASRTTGVKNSPLHF. For the CDR3, the DNA is TGTGCCAGTAGAACAACAGGGGTAAAGAATTCACCCCTCCACTTT.

The V call is TRBV10-3, the J call TRBJ2-7; D not certain. V shed 6 bases and J shed 5 bases, with 11 bases lying between them. The CDR3 length is 12 residues. The germline CDR1 and CDR2 sequences are ENHRY and SYGVKD. The CDR3 loop is CAISPTENEQYF. The CDR3 DNA reads TGTGCCATCAGCCCGACGGAGAACGAGCAGTACTTC.

In its sample, this clone was seen once. This chain connects TRBV5-1 to TRBJ2-6; a weak D match, TRBD1 (5 bases). The CDR3 loop spans 16 amino acids. Per the germline V gene, CDR1 is SGHRS and CDR2 is YFSETQ. Trimming left V 3 bases short and J 0 bases short, with 10 bases between. CDR3: CASSSMGLSGANVLTF. In nucleotides, the CDR3 is TGCGCCAGCAGCTCTATGGGGCTCTCTGGGGCCAACGTCCTGACTTTC.

The rearrangement links TRBV7-9 to TRBJ1-1; 9 bases map to TRBD1. Per the germline V gene, CDR1 is SEHNR and CDR2 is FQNEAQ (reference sequence). This CDR3 is built from 14 residues. The ends lost 5 bases at V and 1 base at J; junction bases unmatched: 2. The CDR3 reads CASSVGQGNTEAFF. The CDR3 DNA reads TGTGCCAGCAGCGTGGGACAGGGGAACACTGAAGCTTTCTTT.

This clone was seen only once. The same CDR3 arises from other DNA sequences in this sample as well. This chain joins TRBV5-1 and TRBJ2-6, with no clear D. The CDR3 sequence is 14 residues long. CDR1 and CDR2 (germline): SGHRS, YFSETQ. The ends were cut back, 4 bases at V and 4 bases at J, with 9 bases in the middle. The DNA for the CDR3 is TGCGCCAGCAGCCCCGGTAGCGGGGCCAACGTCCTGACTTTC. Amino acids: CASSPGSGANVLTF.

This chain connects TRBV4-1 to TRBJ2-3; 7 bases map to TRBD1. After removal of 4 bases from V and 1 base from J, the junction contained 5 bases not matched to a gene. This CDR3 contains 15 residues. Germline CDR1 MGHRA, CDR2 YSYEKL. The CDR3 DNA sequence: TGCGCCAGCAGCCGACAGGGTTTAGGCACAGATACGCAGTATTTT. Translated, it gives CASSRQGLGTDTQYF.

The V and J genes are TRBV4-1 and TRBJ2-7, with 11 bases identical to TRBD2. V gave up 0 bases and J gave up 5 bases; unmatched junction bases: 3. Germline V lookup: CDR1 MGHRA, CDR2 YSYEKL. This CDR3 is built from 15 residues. CDR3 in amino acids: CASSQDGSGRDEQYF. In DNA, the CDR3 is TGCGCCAGCAGCCAAGATGGTAGCGGGAGGGACGAGCAGTACTTC.

J is TRBJ1-1 and V is TRBV18; D uncertain. CDR1 and CDR2 from the germline V gene are KGHSH and LQKENI. Trimming left V 3 bases short and J 3 bases short, with 11 bases between. This CDR3 is 14 amino acids long. The CDR3, as DNA: TGTGCCAGCTCACCTCTGAGTTTGGACACTGAAGCTTTCTTT. This sequence encodes CASSPLSLDTEAFF.

V usage is TRBV25-1 and J usage is TRBJ2-5, with D possibly TRBD2 on 6 matching bases. The germline gives CDR1 MGHDK, CDR2 SYGVNS. The ends were cut back, 2 bases at V and 1 base at J, with 11 bases in the middle. The CDR3 length is 15 residues. DNA of the CDR3: TGTGCCAGCAGTGAAGTGGGACTGGCCCAAGAGACCCAGTACTTC. It yields the protein CASSEVGLAQETQYF.

This clone turned up a few times. The rearrangement links TRBV12-5 to TRBJ1-2; 9 bases are shared with TRBD1. CDR1 LGHNT and CDR2 FRNRAP come from the germline V gene. V lost 6 bases to trimming and J lost 6 bases; unmatched junction nucleotides: 14. This CDR3 is built from 16 residues. The CDR3 spells CASGYPPGQGNDGYTF. The CDR3, as DNA: TGTGCTAGTGGCTATCCCCCGGGACAGGGTAATGATGGCTACACCTTC.

The chain joins TRBV5-1 to TRBJ2-7; tentatively, D is TRBD1 (6 bases). V shed 4 bases and J shed 0 bases, with 11 bases lying between them. Germline V gene sequence: CDR1 SGHRS, CDR2 YFSETQ. The CDR3 consists of 14 residues. In DNA, the CDR3 is TGCGCCAGCAGCAACGACAGGTCCTCCTACGAGCAGTACTTC. Translation: CASSNDRSSYEQYF.

V and J are TRBV15 and TRBJ2-2, with D unclear. CDR3 size: 14 residues. Germline V gives CDR1 LNHNV, CDR2 YYDKDF (reference sequence). Trimming took off 6 bases at V and 3 bases at J, with 11 bases between the two ends. CDR3 region: CATSFRGDTGELFF. Written as DNA, the CDR3 is TGTGCCACCAGTTTTCGAGGAGACACCGGGGAGCTGTTTTTT.

This chain joins TRBV5-1 and TRBJ2-7; 8 nucleotides match TRBD2. Germline V CDR1 and CDR2: SGHRS, YFSETQ. CDR3 length: 14 amino acids. V shed 3 bases, J shed 1 base, and the junction held 3 bases outside the gene matches. DNA of the CDR3: TGCGCCAGCAGCTCAACGGGGGGGTCCTACGAGCAGTACTTC. Protein product: CASSSTGGSYEQYF.

The gene calls are TRBV29-1 and TRBJ2-1; a weak D match, TRBD2 (5 bases). The CDR3 runs to 13 residues. V lost 7 bases and J lost 9, with 19 bases in between. Germline V lookup: CDR1 SQVTM, CDR2 ANQGSEA. CDR3 nucleotide sequence: TGCAGCGGCGGGTCGTCTGCTTGGGGTGAGCAGTTCTTC. Protein: CSGGSSAWGEQFF.

The genes are TRBV4-1 and TRBJ1-6; 9 bases are a match to TRBD1. Germline CDR1 and CDR2: MGHRA and YSYEKL. CDR3 size: 17 residues. Trimming took 0 bases from V and 10 from J; bases not matched to a gene: 10. The CDR3 here is CASSQETTGGAKSPLHF. CDR3 nucleotide sequence: TGCGCCAGCAGCCAAGAGACAACAGGGGGCGCGAAATCACCCCTCCACTTT.

The rearrangement uses TRBV7-3 and TRBJ1-5, with TRBD1 as a possible D gene (5 bases). This CDR3 has 13 residues. Per germline, CDR1 SGHTA and CDR2 FQGTGA. V was trimmed by 2 bases and J by 8 bases, leaving 10 bases between them. This chain's CDR3 is CASSLFGGEPQHF. In nucleotides, the CDR3 is TGTGCCAGCAGCTTATTCGGGGGGGAGCCCCAGCATTTT.

V and J are TRBV6-1 and TRBJ2-7, with 10 bases aligning to TRBD1. V lost 6 bases, J lost 4 bases, and 9 bases stayed unmatched. This CDR3 spans 15 amino acids. From germline, CDR1 is MNHNS and CDR2 SASEGT. The CDR3 coding sequence is TGTGCCAGCAGCCCTCTCGGACAGGGGGAATACGAGCAGTACTTC. Residues: CASSPLGQGEYEQYF.

Comments on this clone: The identical CDR3 is also encoded by other nucleotide sequences in the sample. The chain uses TRBV27 and TRBJ1-5, with D perhaps matching TRBD1 (6 bases). The germline CDR1 and CDR2 sequences are MNHEY and SMNVEV (reference sequence). Between the trimmed V and J ends, which lost 5 bases and 0 bases, there was a span of 8 bases. This CDR3 contains 14 residues. CDR3 coding DNA: TGTGCCAGCAGTACAGGGTATAGCAATCAGCCCCAGCATTTT. Translation gives CASSTGYSNQPQHF.

This clone appeared a few times. The rearrangement joins TRBV7-2 to TRBJ2-5; 11 bases map to TRBD2. From germline, CDR1 is SGHTA and CDR2 FQGNSA. The CDR3 length is 13 residues. V was clipped by 4 bases and J by 13 bases; unmatched bases: 8. CDR3 bases: TGTGCCAGCAGCTCTACGACTAGCGGGGATGGGTACTTC. This translates into CASSSTTSGDGYF. Together with reference TRBV7-2 and TRBJ2-5, the CDR3 gives the full variable domain: GAGVSQSPSNKVTEKGKDVELRCDPISGHTALYWYRQSLGQGLEFLIYFQGNSAPDKSGLPSDRFSAERTGGSVSTLTIQRTQQEDSAVYLCASSSTTSGDGYFGPGTRLLVL.

This clone was counted a single time. The chain carries TRBV2 and TRBJ2-7, with 7 bases fitting TRBD1. V dropped 6 bases and J dropped 4; count of bases not matched to a gene: 18. Germline V lookup: CDR1 SNHLY, CDR2 FYNNEI. CDR3 length: 17 amino acids. CDR3 sequence: CASREHSFRQGSYEQYF. The CDR3 DNA reads as TGTGCCAGCAGAGAGCATTCCTTTAGACAGGGTTCTTACGAGCAGTACTTC. Full variable domain (outside the CDR3, taken from reference TRBV2 and TRBJ2-7): EPEVTQTPSHQVTQMGQEVILRCVPISNHLYFYWYRQILGQKVEFLVSFYNNEISEKSEIFDDQFSVERPDGSNFTLKIRSTKLEDSAMYFCASREHSFRQGSYEQYFGPGTRLTVT.

The chain combines TRBV5-1 with TRBJ2-7; 12 bases are shared with TRBD2. The V gene end was trimmed by 3 bases and the J gene end by 2 bases; junction bases not matched to a gene: 3. CDR1 and CDR2 from the germline V gene are SGHRS and YFSETQ. This CDR3 comprises 15 residues. The CDR3 region is CASSYGTSGPYEQYF. The CDR3 nucleotides are TGCGCCAGCAGCTACGGGACTAGCGGGCCCTACGAGCAGTACTTC.